These 2 T cell receptor beta chains came from one sample sequenced in a study of blood T cell repertoires in COVID-19. The data were produced by immunoSEQ multiplex PCR, yet TCRdb's version contains in-frame clones alone and is incomplete. This sample has a few hundred thousand clones, with approximately 91% found just once. Sample: PBMCs or T cells enriched from blood (not recorded which). These receptors came from a woman in her forties who had been exposed to COVID-19.

V and J are TRBV7-8 and TRBJ2-1; 9 bases align to TRBD1. This CDR3 has 16 residues. Trimming took 3 bases from V and 2 from J; bases not matched to a gene: 5. From germline, CDR1 is SGHVS and CDR2 FQNEAQ. Here the CDR3 reads CASSFPGDRAYNEQFF. CDR3 bases: TGTGCCAGCAGCTTTCCCGGGGACAGGGCCTACAATGAGCAGTTCTTC. Together with reference TRBV7-8 and TRBJ2-1, the CDR3 gives the full variable domain: GAGVSQSPRYKVAKRGQDVALRCDPISGHVSLFWYQQALGQGPEFLTYFQNEAQLDKSGLPSDRFFAERPEGSVSTLKIQRTQQEDSAVYLCASSFPGDRAYNEQFFGPGTRLTVL.

The chain has TRBV5-1 and TRBJ1-1; 7 bases are a match to TRBD1. With 0 bases clipped from V and 0 bases from J, the junction kept 2 bases outside the gene matches. CDR3 size: 15 residues. Germline CDR1 reads SGHRS; CDR2 reads YFSETQ. The CDR3 coding sequence is TGCGCCAGCAGCTTGGGGGACAGACTGAACACTGAAGCTTTCTTT. Its translation is CASSLGDRLNTEAFF.